These 30 T cell receptor beta chains came from one sample sequenced in a study of blood T cell repertoires in COVID-19. The method was immunoSEQ multiplex PCR; TCRdb's version includes in-frame clones alone and lacks a portion of them. The repertoire holds fewer than 110,000 clones, nearly 85% seen once, with about an eighth in the top ten. Sequencing was done on a sample of peripheral blood. Receptor source: a human donor in a cohort sampled during active or convalescent COVID-19.

The chain links TRBV19 to TRBJ1-5; D unresolved. The CDR3 totals 13 residues. The germline V gene has CDR1 LNHDA and CDR2 SQIVND (reference sequence). V lost 5 bases to trimming and J lost 3 bases, with 8 bases between them. CDR3 protein: CASSSSYNQPQHF. Written as DNA, the CDR3 is TGTGCCAGTAGTTCGTCGTACAATCAGCCCCAGCATTTT.

The chain carries TRBV5-4 and TRBJ2-1; the D gene is possibly TRBD2 (6 bases). The CDR3 has 15 residues. The V and J ends lost 2 bases and 0 bases respectively, with 9 bases between them. Looked up from germline, CDR1 is SGHNT and CDR2 is YYREEE (reference sequence). The CDR3 nucleotides read TGTGCCAGCAGCTTATCGACTAGCTCCTACAATGAGCAGTTCTTC. As protein: CASSLSTSSYNEQFF.

The chain employs TRBV10-1 and TRBJ2-1; the match to TRBD2 covers 11 bases. Germline V gene data show CDR1 as WNHNN and CDR2 as SYGVQD (reference sequence). The CDR3 is made up of 17 amino acids. V shed 0 bases, J shed 5 bases, and the junction held 6 bases outside the gene matches. The CDR3 bases are TGCGCCAGCAGTGAGTCGCCTAGCGGGGGGTCGGACAATGAGCAGTTCTTC. Translating gives CASSESPSGGSDNEQFF.

This clone was seen a handful of times. The chain joins TRBV28 to TRBJ1-5; TRBD1 might be the D (5 bases). V gave up 8 bases and J gave up 4 bases, with 15 bases separating them. The CDR3 runs to 14 residues. CDR1 and CDR2 (germline): MDHEN, SYDVKM. The CDR3 DNA is TGTGCCAGCTCGGACACAATCGGAAATCAGCCCCAGCATTTT. Translated: CASSDTIGNQPQHF.

The count of this clone is one. V gene TRBV28 combines with J gene TRBJ1-2, with D possibly matching TRBD1 (5 bases). The CDR3 is made up of 15 amino acids. CDR1 MDHEN and CDR2 SYDVKM come from the germline V gene. Trimming cost V 7 bases and J 4 bases, with 19 bases left between them. The chain's CDR3 is CASNPPGGVSYGYTF. CDR3 DNA sequence: TGTGCCAGCAACCCTCCCGGGGGGGTATCCTATGGCTACACCTTC.

This chain joins TRBV29-1 and TRBJ2-2; 7 bases agree with TRBD1. The germline V gene has CDR1 SQVTM and CDR2 ANQGSEA. This CDR3 contains 13 residues. V trimming: 6 bases; J trimming: 4 bases; junction bases outside the gene matches: 5. The CDR3 spells CSVNRGGTGELFF. CDR3 nucleotide sequence: TGCAGCGTAAACAGGGGTGGCACCGGGGAGCTGTTTTTT.

The chain is built from TRBV6-2 or TRBV6-3 and TRBJ1-1; D gene ambiguous. Trimming removed 2 bases from V and 1 base from J, with 11 bases in between. CDR3 size: 15 residues. From germline, CDR1 is MNHEY and CDR2 SVGEGT. The CDR3 coding sequence is TGTGCCAGCAGTTACGAGGGATACCGGAACACTGAAGCTTTCTTT. Its translation: CASSYEGYRNTEAFF.

The rearrangement uses TRBV11-2 and TRBJ1-1; tentatively, D is TRBD1 (6 bases). This CDR3 is built from 15 residues. Germline V gives CDR1 SGHAT, CDR2 FQNNGV. The V gene lost 5 bases and the J gene lost 1 base, with 14 bases spanning the gap. CDR3 bases: TGTGCCAGCAGCACAGGGCCACTTACGAACACTGAAGCTTTCTTT. It is translated as CASSTGPLTNTEAFF.

The chain employs TRBV18 and TRBJ1-6; TRBD1 aligns across 9 bases. Germline CDR1 KGHSH, CDR2 LQKENI. Trimming removed 2 bases from V and 2 bases from J; junction bases left unmatched: 10. This CDR3 region has 19 residues. The DNA for the CDR3 is TGTGCCAGCTCACCAACGGGCGGGGGACAGGGACCCTATAATTCACCCCTCCACTTT. This sequence encodes CASSPTGGGQGPYNSPLHF.

The table lists this clone with a count of one. The chain uses TRBV3-1 (or the pseudogene TRBV3-2) and TRBJ2-3, with 12 bases identical to TRBD2. J gave up 4 bases and V 1 base, and 6 bases lay outside the gene matches. This CDR3 has 17 residues. CDR1 and CDR2 (germline): LGHDT, YNNKEL (reference sequence). The CDR3 DNA reads as TGTGCCAGCAGCCAAGGGCCTAGCGGGGGGGCTGCAGATACGCAGTATTTT. Amino acids: CASSQGPSGGAADTQYF.

The chain uses TRBV2 and TRBJ2-7; weak D call: TRBD1 (5 bases). Germline-derived CDR1 and CDR2 are SNHLY and FYNNEI. V was shortened by 1 base and J by 4 bases, with 8 bases between the two germline ends. The CDR3 contains 13 residues. In DNA form, the CDR3 reads TGTGCCAGCAGTGAAGAGGCAGGGTACGAGCAGTACTTC. Protein sequence: CASSEEAGYEQYF.

CDR3 bases: TGTGCCAGTAGTGTGGACAGGGGCACTGAAGCTTTCTTT. Protein sequence: CASSVDRGTEAFF. The genes are TRBV19 and TRBJ1-1; TRBD1 matches 9 bases. Germline-derived CDR1 and CDR2 are LNHDA and SQIVND (reference sequence). Trimming at V came to 5 bases and at J to 4 bases, leaving 2 bases not matched to a gene. There are 13 residues in the CDR3.

In nucleotides, the CDR3 is TGTGCCAGCAGCCCCAAGGTCTCTTTCGGGGAGACCCAGTACTTC. Translation: CASSPKVSFGETQYF. V gene TRBV9 combines with J gene TRBJ2-5; D unresolved. The V end was cut by 4 bases, the J end by 5 bases, with 18 bases between. The CDR3 has 15 residues. The germline V gene encodes CDR1 SGDLS and CDR2 YYNGEE.

The chain couples TRBV4-2 to TRBJ1-5, with a tentative D call TRBD1 (5 bases). V gave up 0 bases and J gave up 3 bases, with 18 bases separating them. The CDR3 runs to 18 residues. Per germline, CDR1 LGHNA and CDR2 YNFKEQ. CDR3 amino acids: CASSQDPVGANFNQPQHF. The CDR3 nucleotides are TGTGCCAGCAGCCAAGACCCGGTAGGGGCAAATTTCAATCAGCCCCAGCATTTT.

This chain joins TRBV11-3 and TRBJ1-1, with 7 bases fitting TRBD1. Germline lookup yields CDR1 SGHNT and CDR2 YENEEA. V gave up 5 bases and J gave up 4 bases; unmatched junction bases: 10. This CDR3 contains 15 residues. CDR3 loop: CASSHRQGVGTEAFF. DNA of the CDR3: TGTGCCAGCAGCCACCGACAGGGCGTAGGCACTGAAGCTTTCTTT.

This sequence joins TRBV24-1 and TRBJ1-1; 8 nucleotides line up with TRBD1. Trimming removed 8 bases from V and 5 bases from J; junction bases left unmatched: 6. The CDR3 has 13 amino acids. The V gene's germline CDR1 is KGHDR and CDR2 SFDVKD. CDR3 sequence reads: CATTDRGVTEAFF. The CDR3 DNA sequence: TGTGCCACCACAGACAGGGGAGTGACTGAAGCTTTCTTT.

In DNA form, the CDR3 reads TGTGCCAGCAGTCCCTACTTAGTAGGAGCAGATACGCAGTATTTT. Translation gives CASSPYLVGADTQYF. This chain joins TRBV27 and TRBJ2-3, with D unresolved. Per the germline V gene, CDR1 is MNHEY and CDR2 is SMNVEV (reference sequence). The CDR3 spans 15 residues. Trimming left V 5 bases short and J 4 bases short, with 16 bases between.

This chain joins TRBV18 and TRBJ1-5; TRBD1 aligns across 9 bases. The germline V gene has CDR1 KGHSH and CDR2 LQKENI. The ends lost 3 bases at V and 5 bases at J; junction bases unmatched: 8. The CDR3 totals 16 residues. The CDR3 sequence: CASSPSGGQGDQPQHF. The CDR3 DNA is TGTGCCAGCTCACCCTCTGGGGGACAGGGCGATCAGCCCCAGCATTTT.

The chain links TRBV24-1 to TRBJ2-5, with D maybe TRBD2 (5 bases). The CDR3 is made up of 12 amino acids. Germline-derived CDR1 and CDR2 are KGHDR and SFDVKD. With 5 bases removed from V and 5 bases from J, the gap between germline ends came to 8 bases. Written as DNA, the CDR3 is TGTGCCACCAGTGCCGGCGGGGAGACCCAGTACTTC. Its protein is CATSAGGETQYF.

The V call is TRBV5-5, the J call TRBJ2-7; TRBD1 aligns across 8 bases. Germline V CDR1 and CDR2: SGHKS, YYEKEE (reference sequence). J gave up 4 bases and V 3 bases, and 6 bases lay outside the gene matches. This CDR3 spans 14 amino acids. The CDR3 DNA reads as TGTGCCAGCAGCTCAGACAGGGGCCGGTACGAGCAGTACTTC. Its protein is CASSSDRGRYEQYF.

This chain connects TRBV6-1 to TRBJ1-2; maybe TRBD1 (6 bases). The CDR3 contains 15 residues. CDR1 is MNHNS, CDR2 SASEGT, per germline. Trimming removed 2 bases from V and 0 bases from J, with 10 bases in between. For the CDR3, the DNA is TGTGCCAGCAGTGAATATACAGGGCCTAACTATGGCTACACCTTC. Encoded protein: CASSEYTGPNYGYTF.

The chain uses TRBV12-3 or TRBV12-4 and TRBJ2-7; TRBD2 matches 7 bases. Trimming took 6 bases from V and 6 from J; bases not matched to a gene: 5. There are 12 residues in the CDR3. This CDR3 reads CASSSTSSEQYF. In DNA, the CDR3 is TGTGCCAGCAGCTCGACTAGCAGCGAGCAGTACTTC.

This sequence joins TRBV28 and TRBJ1-1; no reliable D call. The V gene's germline CDR1 is MDHEN and CDR2 SYDVKM. The CDR3 extends over 13 amino acids. The V end lost 2 bases, the J end lost 5 bases, and 9 bases lay between the germline ends. CDR3: CASSLGRRTEAFF. In DNA, the CDR3 is TGTGCCAGCAGTTTAGGTAGGAGAACTGAAGCTTTCTTT.

The chain has TRBV7-6 and TRBJ2-6, with 7 positions matching TRBD2. The V and J ends lost 4 bases and 2 bases, in that order; junction bases with no gene match: 2. Germline V gene sequence: CDR1 SGHVS, CDR2 FNYEAQ. This CDR3 has 15 residues. The CDR3 region is CASSWGGTGANVLTF. As DNA, the CDR3 is TGTGCCAGCAGCTGGGGGGGAACTGGGGCCAACGTCCTGACTTTC.

This chain joins TRBV9 and TRBJ1-6; the match to TRBD1 covers 8 bases. Germline V gives CDR1 SGDLS, CDR2 YYNGEE. Trimming at V came to 2 bases and at J to 9 bases, leaving 4 bases not matched to a gene. The CDR3 is 14 amino acids. CDR3 sequence: CASSVSTGGSPLHF. CDR3 sequence (DNA): TGTGCCAGCAGCGTTTCCACAGGGGGTTCACCCCTCCACTTT.

The V call is TRBV6-2 or TRBV6-3, the J call TRBJ2-7, with a weak D call TRBD1 (6 bases). With 5 bases removed from V and 4 bases from J, the gap between germline ends came to 9 bases. From germline, CDR1 is MNHEY and CDR2 SVGEGT. This CDR3 comprises 12 residues. As DNA, the CDR3 is TGTGCCAGCAGTAAACAGGGATACGAGCAGTACTTC. Translated, it gives CASSKQGYEQYF.

In regard to this clone: An end of the junction does not agree with germline; a read error may underlie this. This chain connects TRBV11-2 to TRBJ2-3; 7 bases fit TRBD2. Germline V gene sequence: CDR1 SGHAT, CDR2 FQNNGV. This CDR3 region has 12 residues. The CDR3 spells CASSGRAALEIF. CDR3 in DNA: TGTGCCAGCAGCGGGAGGGCGGCCCTCGAAATTTTT.

V gene TRBV6-5 combines with J gene TRBJ1-6; the match to TRBD1 covers 7 bases. Germline CDR1 MNHEY, CDR2 SVGAGI. The CDR3 covers 15 residues. The J segment lost 5 bases and the V segment lost 8 bases, leaving 9 bases of the junction unmatched. The CDR3 DNA reads TGTGCCAGCCGCTCGGACAGGATCCATAATTCACCCCTCCACTTT. This translates into CASRSDRIHNSPLHF.

This chain uses TRBV5-1 with TRBJ2-2; D is unclear. Germline-derived CDR1 and CDR2 are SGHRS and YFSETQ. The CDR3 loop spans 13 amino acids. Trimming removed 2 bases at V and 5 bases at J, with 7 bases between. The CDR3, as DNA: TGCGCCAGCAGCTTCCCCGGTACCGGGGAGCTGTTTTTT. Protein product: CASSFPGTGELFF.

The rearrangement uses TRBV19 and TRBJ1-6; 12 bases map to TRBD1. CDR3 length equals 15 residues. The junction had 4 bases not matched to a gene; V was cut back by 4 bases and J by 9 bases. Germline CDR1 is LNHDA and CDR2 is SQIVND (reference sequence). As DNA, the CDR3 is TGTGCCAGTAGTACCCGGGACAGGGGGCTTTCACCCCTCCACTTT. Translating gives CASSTRDRGLSPLHF.